This T cell receptor (beta chain) comes out of a study of Ad26.COV2.S vaccination and SARS-CoV-2 variants. Background on the study: Vaccine-arm donor from the placebo-controlled COV1001 Ad26.COV2.S trial.

Documented treatment: some 20 received Ad26.COV2.S at low or high dose, single or two shots; five or six received placebo; per-sample allocation not given. Samples were taken on day 63 after the first vaccine or placebo injection. Of note for this clone: Its antigen is currently unknown.

TCRdb's table, derived via immunoSEQ multiplex PCR, lists solely in-frame clones and lacks some. This sample has about 500,000 clones; 80% to 90% occur once, and the top ten carry about 1.7%. The CDR3 extends over 15 amino acids. Deletions cut 3 bases from V and 11 bases from J, with 22 bases between. From germline, CDR1 is LGHNA and CDR2 YNFKEQ. Broader study findings: Total T cell responses were possibly underestimated by TCR breadth and depth analyses. Spike-specific responses of CD8+ and CD4+ T cells were reported to display substantial breadth after vaccination.

V usage is TRBV4-2 and J usage is TRBJ1-1; a possible D gene is TRBD1 (5 bases). The input for sequencing was peripheral blood, taken in a trial of Ad26.COV2.S vaccine versus placebo. The clonotype comes from a person between 18 and 65 years old who received the Ad26.COV2.S COVID-19 vaccine or a placebo. The CDR3 DNA is TGTGCCAGCAGCCAGGACTTTTTGGTTTGGGGGTTGGCTTTCTTT. The encoded protein is CASSQDFLVWGLAFF.